The source of this TCR beta chain is a study of cytomegalovirus exposure and HLA in healthy donors (dated by TCRdb to about 2017). Background on the whole study: According to an earlier analysis of 450 to 650 of the donors, about 179 million T cells yielded 117 million unique TCR beta sequences and roughly 280 Gb of sequence data. To study patterns of TCR occurrence, a later analysis re-analyzed previously published TCR beta repertoires from 550 to 800 donors and added high-resolution HLA genotyping. Among some 400 genotyped donors of the cohort, an average of about 240,000 unique TCR beta nucleotide sequences were sequenced per donor, roughly 20% of them non-productive. Four to six DR-DQ haplotypes were handled as single units for association and clustering because linkage in the cohort was strong. Donor age, sex, ethnicity and CMV serostatus were collected together with the repertoire data. Of the 398 genotyped donors, more than 75% were placed in the genetic ancestry cluster associated with self-reported Caucasian donors. All discovery cohort repertoires had been generated using a single sequencing platform. HLA typing covered class I and class II loci at four-digit resolution. The study aimed to test whether cataloging public T cell receptors could reveal signatures of past pathogen exposure. An early release that covered fewer than 800 HLA-typed donors contained about 300 gigabases of sequencing data and roughly 84 million unique TCR sequences. An earlier analysis of 587 of the donors applied high-throughput TCR beta sequencing to assess whether each TCR beta V gene segment acted as functional or pseudogenic. In a later genetic analysis, genome-wide SNP genotypes for about 65% of the roughly 700 donors were used, and that subset was treated as a discovery cohort. Typing coverage varied by locus: roughly 629-630 donors for A, B, C, DRB1 and DQB1; 522 for DQA1; around 570 for DPA1; roughly 450 for DPB1. The study combined high-throughput TCR immunosequencing, statistical association of individual TCRs with disease status, and machine learning to predict cytomegalovirus infection status. Using immunosequencing, the study profiled T cell repertoires from around 670 subjects and related those repertoires to cytomegalovirus serostatus. A separate validation cohort of more than 100 different subjects was used in addition to the approximately 640-subject first cohort. Rather than using new phenotypic data, the later analysis identified candidate immune exposures from TCR beta sequences and from how often those sequences occurred across donors.

Overall results and qualifications from the work: Roughly 15 rarely observed V segments, including chromosome 9 orphons, were excluded from the earlier analysis of about 610 of the donors because counts were too low. Correlated functional status among segregating V segments might reflect linkage disequilibrium, but an unknown experimental factor could not be ruled out. A further reported finding was that TCR beta sequences accurately predicted the HLA-A and HLA-B alleles for most subjects in the first cohort. According to a later analysis, parvovirus B19, influenza, CMV and Epstein-Barr virus appeared linked to several top co-occurrence clusters. Some IMGT-functional V segments, including TRBV6-2 and TRBV6-3, could not be distinguished by the 87-base-pair reads and were therefore excluded. In a later analysis, HLA-associated TCR beta chains were found to be more clonally expanded and to have lower generation probabilities than equally common non-associated chains. A cluster of highly shared sequence variants was judged likely to represent a technical artifact of the sequencing pipeline. The study listed approximately 160 TCR beta chains as associated with cytomegalovirus. Because HLA typing was missing for some donors at each locus, association tests included only the typed subset. A later analysis found that TCR association rates varied across HLA loci, with DRB1 alleles showing the most associated TCRs and HLA-C alleles the fewest. V-gene and J-gene trimming of TCR beta chains was associated with a missense DCLRE1C variant in a later genetic analysis, and the association was replicated in an independent cohort. The only immune exposure information available for the cohort was CMV serostatus. An earlier analysis of approximately 500 of the donors showed that most TCR beta V segments appeared in productive rearrangements either about 87% or about 30% of the time, which broadly matched IMGT annotations. Roughly uniform sequencing depth across donors was assumed in presence/absence analyses, although this assumption may not hold. In both the original and validation cohorts, the classifier was reported to diagnose cytomegalovirus status with high specificity and sensitivity. A later genetic analysis reported fewer N-insertions in productive TCRs among donors in an Asian-associated ancestry cluster than the roughly 700-donor mean. While some public TCRs were present in many individuals, most TCR sequences turned up only very rarely across donors. According to a later analysis, most CMV-associated TCR beta chains appeared to be HLA-restricted, and the HLA associations seemed to be driven largely by CMV exposure. The authors suggested that the approach could potentially be generalized to other disease states and immunological phenotypes. A later analysis associated about 16,000 TCR beta sequences with specific HLA alleles at a false discovery rate of 0.05. This cohort had only TCR beta chains sequenced, and the lack of alpha or paired-chain data limited which features could be detected. In vitro tests confirmed that a few of the cytomegalovirus-associated TCR beta chains recognize cytomegalovirus antigens. Assigning TCR associations to individual alleles was difficult when HLA alleles, especially DR and DQ, strongly co-occurred.

After removal of 0 bases from V and 2 bases from J, the junction retains 4 bases not matched to a gene. Measured from the cysteine to the phenylalanine, the CDR3 is 15 residues long. The kept DNA is CDR3 alone, 45 bases in frame from the first base. Looking up the germline V gene yields CDR1 SGHAT and CDR2 FQNNGV. Receptor amplification or capture employed the immunoSEQ multiplex PCR assay. For the multiplex PCR, a mixture combining 60 forward primers for TCR Vbeta segments and 13 reverse primers for TCR Jbeta segments was used. The CDR3 region of rearranged TCR beta genes was amplified from genomic DNA with a multiplex PCR assay. The Illumina HiSeq System was used to sequence the amplified TCR beta libraries as 87-base-pair reads. For the original study's pipeline: Across the 500 to 850 repertoires, a later analysis counted 60 million to 90 million unique TCR beta chains, some 11 million of which were shared by at least two donors. A nearest-neighbor algorithm error-corrected the raw reads and collapsed the reads into unique sequences, merging closely related sequences to remove PCR and sequencing errors. To assign V, D and J gene segments, CDR3 sequences were aligned to IMGT reference sequences. Each retained sequence needed at least a six-nucleotide match to both a V gene segment and a J gene segment. A rearrangement counted as productive if the CDR3 had no stop codons and remained in frame with V and J, and every other rearrangement counted as non-productive. Following IMGT convention, CDR3 was defined as the stretch from the second conserved V-encoded cysteine up to the conserved J-encoded phenylalanine. The earlier analysis of some 550 of the donors excluded any sequence lacking an unambiguous match to a single V gene segment. An earlier analysis of several hundred of the donors called V segments functional above 56.7% productive rearrangements and segregating when the between-donor standard deviation exceeded 5%. A statistical classification framework was built for diagnosing cytomegalovirus status from the catalog of TCR beta chain sequences. In a later analysis, TCR nucleotide sequences were compared against IMGT/GENE-DB human TR gene sequences so that V and J genes could be assigned. In a later analysis, CDR3 sequences and most-parsimonious VDJ recombination scenarios were assigned using the TCRdist pipeline. In a later analysis, each TCR beta chain was defined by its CDR3 amino acid sequence together with its V-gene family, and reads lacking a unique V-gene family were excluded. To address suspected cross-contamination and a sequencing artifact, a later analysis removed over 500 highly shared, low-generation-probability nucleotide sequences. In a later analysis, a clonal expansion index was calculated for each public chain from normalized within-repertoire ranks of inferred template counts. In a later analysis, generation probabilities were computed with a VDJ recombination model fitted to out-of-frame rearrangements, and the resulting probabilities were checked against IGoR. Hypergeometric tests were used in a later analysis to score TCR-TCR, TCR-HLA and TCR-CMV co-occurrence, with a repertoire-size bias correction applied to the TCR pairs. A later analysis estimated false discovery rates by permuting HLA or CMV assignments 20 times. In a later analysis, co-occurring TCRs were grouped using DBSCAN, and TCRdist sequence similarity was added for clustering within HLA-allele-positive subsets. Repertoires with fewer than 30,000 or more than 120,000 public chains were left out of co-occurrence clustering, as were about 5 repertoires with anomalous nucleotide sharing. The immuneACCESS repertoire file appears here via TCRdb, limited to in-frame rearrangements. These files lack a portion of the clones; in checked studies, under half of the deficit traces to unresolved V genes, and the cause of the others is not known. The V and J calls and the clone size are those of that table, but D and trimming were determined from the DNA. For this sample there are over 100,000 clones; over 60% appear just once. The ten most abundant clones make up 4.8% of the sample.

Note on this clone: What this receptor recognizes is not known. The input lacks base qualities; no much larger clone sits a single base away.

In total, roughly 710 healthy bone marrow donors made up the cohort. At the time of sampling, all cohort members were nominally healthy, though unrecorded immune exposures were likely present. The donor tested CMV seropositive, placing the donor among the approximately 310 seropositive members of the cohort. Each donor provided a peripheral blood sample, and peripheral blood mononuclear cells were used for TCR beta sequencing. The Qiagen DNeasy Blood Extraction Kit was used to extract genomic DNA from the blood cell samples. The sample consisted of PBMCs. The sequence derives from a man between 25 and 39 years old in good health and CMV-seropositive. The chain is encoded by TRBV11-2 joined to TRBJ2-7; a stretch of 7 junction bases matches TRBD1. This receptor has the CDR3 CASSLDVGTAYEQYF. The nucleotides are TGTGCCAGCAGCTTAGATGTCGGGACAGCCTACGAGCAGTACTTC.